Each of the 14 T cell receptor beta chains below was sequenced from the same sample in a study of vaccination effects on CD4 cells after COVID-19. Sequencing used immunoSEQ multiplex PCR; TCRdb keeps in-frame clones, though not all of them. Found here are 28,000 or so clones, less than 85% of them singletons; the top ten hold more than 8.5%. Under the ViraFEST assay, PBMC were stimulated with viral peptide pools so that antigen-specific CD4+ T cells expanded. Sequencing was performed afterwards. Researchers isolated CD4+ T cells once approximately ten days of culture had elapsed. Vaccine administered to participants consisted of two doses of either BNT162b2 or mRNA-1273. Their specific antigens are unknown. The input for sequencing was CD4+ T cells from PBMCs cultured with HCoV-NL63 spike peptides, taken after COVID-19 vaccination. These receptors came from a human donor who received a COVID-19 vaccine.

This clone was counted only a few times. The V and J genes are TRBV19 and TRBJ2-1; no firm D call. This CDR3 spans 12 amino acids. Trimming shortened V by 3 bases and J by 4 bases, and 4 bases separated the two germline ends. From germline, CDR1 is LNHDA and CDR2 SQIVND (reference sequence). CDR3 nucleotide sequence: TGTGCCAGTAGTATGGTGTACAATGAGCAGTTCTTC. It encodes CASSMVYNEQFF.

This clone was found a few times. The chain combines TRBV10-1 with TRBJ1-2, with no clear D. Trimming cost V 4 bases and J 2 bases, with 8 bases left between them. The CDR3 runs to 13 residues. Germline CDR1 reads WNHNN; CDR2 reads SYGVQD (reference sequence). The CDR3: CASSGVQNYGYTF. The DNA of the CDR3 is TGCGCCAGCAGTGGTGTGCAGAACTATGGCTACACCTTC.

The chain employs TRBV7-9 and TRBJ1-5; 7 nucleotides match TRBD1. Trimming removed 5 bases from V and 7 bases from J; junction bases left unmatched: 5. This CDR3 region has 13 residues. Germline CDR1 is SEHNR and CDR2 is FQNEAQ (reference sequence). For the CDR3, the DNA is TGTGCCAGCAGCCAAGGGGGCACGCAGCCCCAGCATTTT. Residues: CASSQGGTQPQHF.

The CDR3 sequence: CASSQWGQGAQETQYF. Here the CDR3 DNA reads TGTGCCAGCAGCCAATGGGGGCAGGGCGCCCAAGAGACCCAGTACTTC. This chain uses TRBV7-9 with TRBJ2-5, with D tentatively TRBD1 (6 bases). V lost 5 bases and J lost 1, with 17 bases in between. The germline V gene has CDR1 SEHNR and CDR2 FQNEAQ (reference sequence). The length of the CDR3 is 16 residues.

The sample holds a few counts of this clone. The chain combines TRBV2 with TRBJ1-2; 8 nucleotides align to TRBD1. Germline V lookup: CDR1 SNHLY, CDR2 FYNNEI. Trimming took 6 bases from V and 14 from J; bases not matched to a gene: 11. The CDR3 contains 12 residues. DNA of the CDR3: TGTGCCAGCAGAACGCCCCGACAGGGGAGGACCTTC. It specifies CASRTPRQGRTF. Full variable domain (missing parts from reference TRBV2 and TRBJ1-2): EPEVTQTPSHQVTQMGQEVILRCVPISNHLYFYWYRQILGQKVEFLVSFYNNEISEKSEIFDDQFSVERPDGSNFTLKIRSTKLEDSAMYFCASRTPRQGRTFGSGTRLTVV.

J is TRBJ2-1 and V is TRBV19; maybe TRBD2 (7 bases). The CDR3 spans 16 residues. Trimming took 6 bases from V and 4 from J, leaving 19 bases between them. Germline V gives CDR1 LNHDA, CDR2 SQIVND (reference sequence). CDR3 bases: TGTGCCAGTAGAAATAGGCGGGGGCAAGATTACAATGAGCAGTTCTTC. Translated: CASRNRRGQDYNEQFF.

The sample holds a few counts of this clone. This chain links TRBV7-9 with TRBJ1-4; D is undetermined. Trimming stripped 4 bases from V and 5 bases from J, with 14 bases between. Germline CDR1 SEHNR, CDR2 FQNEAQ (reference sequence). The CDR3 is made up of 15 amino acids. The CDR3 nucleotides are TGTGCCAGCAGCTCATGGGTGGGAGACAATGAAAAACTGTTTTTT. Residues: CASSSWVGDNEKLFF.

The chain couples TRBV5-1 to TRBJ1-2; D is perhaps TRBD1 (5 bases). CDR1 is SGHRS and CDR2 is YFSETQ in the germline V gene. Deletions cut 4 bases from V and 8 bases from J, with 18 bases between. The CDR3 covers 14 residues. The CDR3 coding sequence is TGCGCCAGCAGCGGGGGACGGGCCGAGGGCGGCTACACCTTC. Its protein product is CASSGGRAEGGYTF.

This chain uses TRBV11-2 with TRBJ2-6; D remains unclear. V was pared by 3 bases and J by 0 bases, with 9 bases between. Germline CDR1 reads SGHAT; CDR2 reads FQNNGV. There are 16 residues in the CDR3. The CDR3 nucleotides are TGTGCCAGCAGCTTCGCCAGCAACTCTGGGGCCAACGTCCTGACTTTC. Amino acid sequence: CASSFASNSGANVLTF.

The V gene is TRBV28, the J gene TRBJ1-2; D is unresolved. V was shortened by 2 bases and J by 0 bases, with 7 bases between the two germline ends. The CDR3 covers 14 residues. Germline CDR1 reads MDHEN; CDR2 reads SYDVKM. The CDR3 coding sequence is TGTGCCAGCAGTTTAATACAGTCTAACTATGGCTACACCTTC. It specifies CASSLIQSNYGYTF.

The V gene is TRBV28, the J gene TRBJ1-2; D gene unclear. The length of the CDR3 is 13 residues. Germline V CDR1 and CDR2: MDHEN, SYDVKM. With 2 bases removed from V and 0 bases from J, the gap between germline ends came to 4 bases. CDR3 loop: CASSLTANYGYTF. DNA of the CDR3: TGTGCCAGCAGTTTAACAGCTAACTATGGCTACACCTTC.

DNA of the CDR3: TGTGCCAGCAGGGGGATCAGGCTAGCGGGGGGGCTAAGCACAGATACGCAGTATTTT. Protein product: CASRGIRLAGGLSTDTQYF. V gene TRBV11-2 combines with J gene TRBJ2-3, with 12 bases identical to TRBD2. With V trimmed by 6 bases and J by 0 bases, 13 bases remained unmatched. This CDR3 contains 19 residues. From germline, CDR1 is SGHAT and CDR2 FQNNGV.

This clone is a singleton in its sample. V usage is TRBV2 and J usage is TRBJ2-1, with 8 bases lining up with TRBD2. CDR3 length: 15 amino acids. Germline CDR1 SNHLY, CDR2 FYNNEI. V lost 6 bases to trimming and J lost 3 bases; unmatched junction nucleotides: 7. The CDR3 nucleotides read TGTGCCAGCAGGGTCGGGGGGGACAACTACAATGAGCAGTTCTTC. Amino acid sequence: CASRVGGDNYNEQFF.

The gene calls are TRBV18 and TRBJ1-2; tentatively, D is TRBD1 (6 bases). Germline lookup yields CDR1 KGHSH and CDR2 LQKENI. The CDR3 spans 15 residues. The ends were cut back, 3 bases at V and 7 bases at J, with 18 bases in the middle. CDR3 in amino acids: CASSPFGAQGGGYTF. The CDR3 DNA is TGTGCCAGCTCACCGTTTGGGGCGCAAGGGGGTGGCTACACCTTC. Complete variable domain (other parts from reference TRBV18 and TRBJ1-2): NAGVMQNPRHLVRRRGQEARLRCSPMKGHSHVYWYRQLPEEGLKFMVYLQKENIIDESGMPKERFSAEFPKEGPSILRIQQVVRGDSAAYFCASSPFGAQGGGYTFGSGTRLTVV.